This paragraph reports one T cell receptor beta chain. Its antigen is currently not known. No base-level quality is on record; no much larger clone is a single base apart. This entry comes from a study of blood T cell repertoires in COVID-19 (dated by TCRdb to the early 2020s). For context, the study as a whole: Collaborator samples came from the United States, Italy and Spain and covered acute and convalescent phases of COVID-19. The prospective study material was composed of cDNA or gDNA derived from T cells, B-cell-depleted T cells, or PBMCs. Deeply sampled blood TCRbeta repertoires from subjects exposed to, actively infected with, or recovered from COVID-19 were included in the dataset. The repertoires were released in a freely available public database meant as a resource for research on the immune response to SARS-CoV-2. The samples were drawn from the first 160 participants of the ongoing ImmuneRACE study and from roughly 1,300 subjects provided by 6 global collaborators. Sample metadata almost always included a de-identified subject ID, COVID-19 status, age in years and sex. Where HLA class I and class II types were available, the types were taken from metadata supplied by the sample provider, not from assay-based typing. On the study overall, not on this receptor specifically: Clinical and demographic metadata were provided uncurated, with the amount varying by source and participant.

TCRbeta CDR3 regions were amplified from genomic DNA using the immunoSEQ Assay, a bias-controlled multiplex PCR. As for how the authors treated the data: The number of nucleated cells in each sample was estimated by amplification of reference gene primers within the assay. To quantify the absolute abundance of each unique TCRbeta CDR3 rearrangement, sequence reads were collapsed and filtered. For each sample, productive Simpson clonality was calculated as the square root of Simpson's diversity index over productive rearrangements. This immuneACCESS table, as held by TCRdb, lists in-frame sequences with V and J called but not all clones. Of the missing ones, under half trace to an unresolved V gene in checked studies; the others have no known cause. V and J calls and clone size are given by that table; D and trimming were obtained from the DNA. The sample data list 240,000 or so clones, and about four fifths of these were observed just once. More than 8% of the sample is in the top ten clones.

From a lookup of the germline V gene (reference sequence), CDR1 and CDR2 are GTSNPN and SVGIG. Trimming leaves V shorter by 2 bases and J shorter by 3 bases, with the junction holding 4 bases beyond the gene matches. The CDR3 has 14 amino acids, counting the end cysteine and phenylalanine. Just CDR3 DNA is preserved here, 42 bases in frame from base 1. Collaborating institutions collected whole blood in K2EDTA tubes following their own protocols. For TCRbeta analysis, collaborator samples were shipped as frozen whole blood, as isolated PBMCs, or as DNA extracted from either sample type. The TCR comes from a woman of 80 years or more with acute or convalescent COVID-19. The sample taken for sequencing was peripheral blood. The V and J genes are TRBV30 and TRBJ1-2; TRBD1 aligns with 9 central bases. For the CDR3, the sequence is CAWSMGQGDYGYTF. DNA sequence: TGTGCCTGGAGTATGGGACAGGGCGACTATGGCTACACCTTC.